This T cell receptor (beta chain) is from a study of cytomegalovirus exposure and HLA in healthy donors. Study conclusions and caveats: In a later analysis, CMV-associated beta chains were mostly HLA-associated, it appeared. Equally common other TCR beta chains were less clonally expanded than HLA-associated ones, a later analysis found.

The primer mix had 60 Vbeta and 13 Jbeta primers. Method: immunoSEQ multiplex PCR; TCRdb's copy keeps in-frame clones and lacks some. The sample gives 75,000 to 100,000 clones, around 71% of which show up once; approximately 8.9% is in the top ten. Trimming removed 8 bases at V and 0 bases at J, with 14 bases between. Germline V gives CDR1 MNHEY, CDR2 SVGAGI. The CDR3 sequence is 15 residues long. As to this clone: Its antigen is as yet unknown.

Sequenced input: PBMCs. The receptor was isolated from a man in his sixties in good health and CMV-seronegative. The chain recombines TRBV6-5 with TRBJ1-5; TRBD1 might be the D (6 bases). In DNA, the CDR3 is TGTGCCAGCCGAGACCAGGGGAATAGCAATCAGCCCCAGCATTTT. Amino acids: CASRDQGNSNQPQHF.